This T cell receptor beta chain comes out of a study of blood T cell repertoires in COVID-19 (TCRdb year 2020). General notes on the study: Collaborator samples came from the United States, Italy and Spain and covered acute and convalescent phases of COVID-19. Where available, HLA class I and class II types were obtained from metadata supplied by the sample provider rather than from assay-based typing. The dataset comprised deeply sampled blood TCRbeta repertoires from subjects exposed to, actively infected with, or recovered from COVID-19. The repertoires were made available in a free public database intended to serve as a resource for research on the immune response to SARS-CoV-2. The material from the prospective study consisted of cDNA or gDNA derived from T cells, B-cell-depleted T cells, or PBMCs. A de-identified subject ID, COVID-19 status, age in years and sex were almost always included in the sample metadata. Samples were obtained from the ongoing ImmuneRACE study (first 160 participants) and from some 1,300 subjects provided by 6 global collaborators.

This clone was observed once. Its antigen remains undetermined. No much larger clonotype is one base removed from it; base qualities were not supplied. Study-wide findings and limitations: Clinical and demographic metadata were provided uncurated, with the amount varying by source and participant.

TCRbeta CDR3 regions were amplified from genomic DNA by means of the immunoSEQ Assay, a bias-controlled multiplex PCR. Per the source publication's procedure: Nucleated cell counts per sample were estimated from amplification of reference gene primers within the assay. Sequence reads were collapsed and filtered to measure the absolute abundance of every unique TCRbeta CDR3 rearrangement. Productive Simpson clonality was computed per sample as the square root of Simpson's diversity index over productive rearrangements. Entries here come from immuneACCESS through TCRdb and include only in-frame sequences with V and J called. Some clones fail to appear in such tables; in the studies checked, an unresolved V gene covers under half of the shortfall, and the cause of the remainder is unknown. The D gene and trimming were derived from the DNA, and the V and J assignments and clone size from that table. The sample has some 670,000 clones on record, more than 80% of them singletons. The top ten constitute roughly 0.25% of the sample.

The collaborating institutions used their own protocols to collect whole blood in K2EDTA tubes. For TCRbeta analysis, collaborator samples were shipped as frozen whole blood, as isolated PBMCs, or as DNA extracted from either sample type. The CDR3 goes from the cysteine to the phenylalanine over 14 residues. Left in the record is the CDR3 DNA by itself, 42 bases read in frame from the first base. Trimming at the junction amounts to 5 bases on V and 1 base on J, and the germline ends lie 12 bases apart. As encoded in the germline V gene, CDR1 is SGHRS while CDR2 is YFSETQ. The rearranged chain carries TRBV5-1 and TRBJ1-1; no confident D gene assignment can be made. The sequenced material came from peripheral blood. The TCR was taken from a woman aged 18 to 35 with acute or convalescent COVID-19. Here the CDR3 is given as CASSIENRNTEAFF. The DNA is TGCGCCAGCAGTATTGAGAACAGGAACACTGAAGCTTTCTTT.